This paragraph covers one T cell receptor beta chain sequence. Individuals aged about 18 to 100 years were recruited from some 26 US areas. This record belongs to a study of blood T cell repertoires in COVID-19. Sequencing used immunoSEQ multiplex PCR; TCRdb keeps in-frame clones, though not all of them. The sample shows under 450,000 clones, approximately 87% of them seen only once. The CDR3 sequence is 13 residues long. With 3 bases removed from V and 1 base from J, the gap between germline ends came to 6 bases. The chain joins TRBV12-3 or TRBV12-4 to TRBJ1-1; D gene uncertain. The origin of this receptor is a man between 25 and 39 years old who had recovered from COVID-19. Sequencing used PBMCs or T cells enriched from blood (not recorded which). The CDR3 DNA reads as TGTGCCAGCAGTTTTGTCCGGAACACTGAAGCTTTCTTT. It codes for CASSFVRNTEAFF.